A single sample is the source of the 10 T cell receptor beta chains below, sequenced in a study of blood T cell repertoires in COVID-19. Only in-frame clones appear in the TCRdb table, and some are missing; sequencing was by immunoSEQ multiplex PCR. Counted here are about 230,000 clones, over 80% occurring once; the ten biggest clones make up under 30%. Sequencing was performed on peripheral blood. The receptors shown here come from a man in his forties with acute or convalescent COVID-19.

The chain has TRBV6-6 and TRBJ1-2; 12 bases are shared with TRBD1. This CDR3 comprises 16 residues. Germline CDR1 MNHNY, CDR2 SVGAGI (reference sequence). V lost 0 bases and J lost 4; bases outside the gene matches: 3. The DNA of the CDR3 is TGTGCCAGCAGTTACTCCGGGACAGGGGGCGCCTATGGCTACACCTTC. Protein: CASSYSGTGGAYGYTF.

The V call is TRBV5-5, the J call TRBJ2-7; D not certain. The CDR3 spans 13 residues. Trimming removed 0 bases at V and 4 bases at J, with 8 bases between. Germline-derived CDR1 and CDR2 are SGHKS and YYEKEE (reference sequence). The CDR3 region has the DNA TGTGCCAGCAGCTTGGAGGAGCTTTACGAGCAGTACTTC. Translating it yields CASSLEELYEQYF.

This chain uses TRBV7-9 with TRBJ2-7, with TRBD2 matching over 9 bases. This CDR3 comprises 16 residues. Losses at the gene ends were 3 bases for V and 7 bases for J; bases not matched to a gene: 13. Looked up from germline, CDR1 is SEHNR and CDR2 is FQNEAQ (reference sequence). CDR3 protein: CASSLRGRGGFGEQYF. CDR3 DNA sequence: TGTGCCAGCAGCTTGCGGGGGCGGGGGGGATTCGGAGAGCAGTACTTC.

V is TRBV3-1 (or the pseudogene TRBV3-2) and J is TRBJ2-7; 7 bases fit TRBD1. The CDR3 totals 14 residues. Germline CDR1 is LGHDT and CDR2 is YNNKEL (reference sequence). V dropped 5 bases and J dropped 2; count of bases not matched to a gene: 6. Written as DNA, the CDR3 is TGTGCCAGCAGCTTTCGGACAGGAGCCTACGAGCAGTACTTC. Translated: CASSFRTGAYEQYF.

The CDR3 coding sequence is TGTGCCAGCAGTGAGCGAATATCAACCGGGGAGCTGTTTTTT. Encoded protein: CASSERISTGELFF. The chain recombines TRBV25-1 with TRBJ2-2; D gene ambiguous. Germline V gene sequence: CDR1 MGHDK, CDR2 SYGVNS. Trimming removed 3 bases from V and 5 bases from J, with 10 bases in between. CDR3 length equals 14 residues.

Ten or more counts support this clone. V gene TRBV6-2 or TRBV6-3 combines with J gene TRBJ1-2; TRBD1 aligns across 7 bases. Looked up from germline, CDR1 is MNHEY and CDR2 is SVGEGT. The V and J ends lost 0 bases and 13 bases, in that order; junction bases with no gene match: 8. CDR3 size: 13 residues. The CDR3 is CASSYSGRGLFTF. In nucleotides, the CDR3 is TGTGCCAGCAGTTACTCCGGAAGGGGGCTCTTCACCTTC.

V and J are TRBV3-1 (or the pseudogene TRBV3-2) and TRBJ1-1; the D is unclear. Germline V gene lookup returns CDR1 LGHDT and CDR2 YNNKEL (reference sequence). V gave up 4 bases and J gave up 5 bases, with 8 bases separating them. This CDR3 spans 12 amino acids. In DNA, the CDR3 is TGTGCCAGCAGCCTTCGGGATACTGAAGCTTTCTTT. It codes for CASSLRDTEAFF.

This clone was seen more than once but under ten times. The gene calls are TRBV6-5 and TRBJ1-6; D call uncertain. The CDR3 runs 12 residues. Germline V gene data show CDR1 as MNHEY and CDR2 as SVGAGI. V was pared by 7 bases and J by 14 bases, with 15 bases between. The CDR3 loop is CASTQTAMSLHF. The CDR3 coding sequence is TGTGCCAGCACCCAAACTGCCATGTCCCTCCACTTT.

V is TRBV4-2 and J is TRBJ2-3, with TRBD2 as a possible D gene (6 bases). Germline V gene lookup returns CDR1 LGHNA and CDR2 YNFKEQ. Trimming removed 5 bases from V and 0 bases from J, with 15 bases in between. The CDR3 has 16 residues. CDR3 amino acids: CASSDGAGPSTDTQYF. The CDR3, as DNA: TGTGCCAGCAGCGACGGGGCGGGGCCTAGCACAGATACGCAGTATTTT.

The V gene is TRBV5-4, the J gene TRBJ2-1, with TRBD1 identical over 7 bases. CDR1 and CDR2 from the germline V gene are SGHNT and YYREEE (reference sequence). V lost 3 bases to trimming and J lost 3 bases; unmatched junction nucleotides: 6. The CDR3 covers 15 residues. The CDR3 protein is CASSSGQARYNEQFF. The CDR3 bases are TGTGCCAGCAGCTCCGGACAGGCCCGCTACAATGAGCAGTTCTTC.